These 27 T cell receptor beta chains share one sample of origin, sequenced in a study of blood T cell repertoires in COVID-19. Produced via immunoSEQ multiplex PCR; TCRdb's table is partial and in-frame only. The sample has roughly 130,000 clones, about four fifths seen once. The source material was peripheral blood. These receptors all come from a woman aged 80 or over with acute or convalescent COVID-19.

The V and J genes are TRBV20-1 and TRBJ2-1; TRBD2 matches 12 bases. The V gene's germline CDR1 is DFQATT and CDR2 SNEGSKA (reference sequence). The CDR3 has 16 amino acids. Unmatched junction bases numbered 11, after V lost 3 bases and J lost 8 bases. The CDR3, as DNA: TGCAGTGCTAGTGGGCTAGCGGGGGGGCCGGGGGATGAGCAGTTCTTC. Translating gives CSASGLAGGPGDEQFF.

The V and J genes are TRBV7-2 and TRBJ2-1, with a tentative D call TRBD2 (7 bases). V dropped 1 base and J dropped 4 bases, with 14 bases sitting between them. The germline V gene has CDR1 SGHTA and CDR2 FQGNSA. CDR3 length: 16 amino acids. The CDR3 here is CASSLVGGARYNEQFF. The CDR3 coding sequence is TGTGCCAGCAGCTTAGTTGGGGGGGCCCGATACAATGAGCAGTTCTTC.

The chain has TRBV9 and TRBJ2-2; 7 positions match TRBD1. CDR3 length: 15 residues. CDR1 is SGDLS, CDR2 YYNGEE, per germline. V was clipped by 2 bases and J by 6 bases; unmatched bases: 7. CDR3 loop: CASSVATGVPGELFF. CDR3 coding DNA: TGTGCCAGCAGCGTGGCTACAGGGGTCCCCGGGGAGCTGTTTTTT.

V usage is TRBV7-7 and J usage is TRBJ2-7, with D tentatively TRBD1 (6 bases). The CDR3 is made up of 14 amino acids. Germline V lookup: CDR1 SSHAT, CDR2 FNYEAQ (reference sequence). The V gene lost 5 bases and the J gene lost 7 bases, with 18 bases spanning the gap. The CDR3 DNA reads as TGTGCCAGCAGCGCTCAGGGGTGGTCGGGTGAGCAGTACTTC. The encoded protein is CASSAQGWSGEQYF.

CDR3 nucleotide sequence: TGTGCCAGCTCACAGGGAGTGCCTAACTATGGCTACACCTTC. Translation: CASSQGVPNYGYTF. The chain carries TRBV18 and TRBJ1-2; no clear D. The V and J ends lost 4 bases and 0 bases respectively, with 9 bases between them. Germline V gene sequence: CDR1 KGHSH, CDR2 LQKENI. The length of the CDR3 is 14 residues.

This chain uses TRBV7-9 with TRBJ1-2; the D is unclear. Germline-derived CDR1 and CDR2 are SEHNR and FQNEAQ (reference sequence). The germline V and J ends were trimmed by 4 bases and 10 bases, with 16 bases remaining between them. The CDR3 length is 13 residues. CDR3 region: CASSSSYAAYYTF. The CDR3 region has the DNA TGTGCCAGCAGCTCCTCTTATGCGGCCTACTACACCTTC.

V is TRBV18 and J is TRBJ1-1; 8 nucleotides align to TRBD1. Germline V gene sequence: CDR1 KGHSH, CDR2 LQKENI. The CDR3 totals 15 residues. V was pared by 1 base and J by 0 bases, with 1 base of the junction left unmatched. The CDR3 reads CASSPRTGLNTEAFF. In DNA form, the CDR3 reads TGTGCCAGCTCACCACGGACAGGGTTGAACACTGAAGCTTTCTTT.

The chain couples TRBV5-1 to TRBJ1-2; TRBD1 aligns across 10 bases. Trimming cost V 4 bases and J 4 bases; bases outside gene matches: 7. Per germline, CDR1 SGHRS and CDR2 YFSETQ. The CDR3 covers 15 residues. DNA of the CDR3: TGCGCCAGCAGCCGGTCCGGGACAGGGGTCTATGGCTACACCTTC. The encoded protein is CASSRSGTGVYGYTF. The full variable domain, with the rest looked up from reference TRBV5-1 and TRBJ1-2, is KAGVTQTPRYLIKTRGQQVTLSCSPISGHRSVSWYQQTPGQGLQFLFEYFSETQRNKGNFPGRFSGRQFSNSRSEMNVSTLELGDSALYLCASSRSGTGVYGYTFGSGTRLTVV.

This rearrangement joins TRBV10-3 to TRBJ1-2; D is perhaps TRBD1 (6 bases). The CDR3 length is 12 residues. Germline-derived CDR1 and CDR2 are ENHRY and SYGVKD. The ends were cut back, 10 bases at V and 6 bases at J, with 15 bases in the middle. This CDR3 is CATNAQGHGYTF. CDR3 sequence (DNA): TGTGCCACCAATGCACAGGGCCATGGCTACACCTTC.

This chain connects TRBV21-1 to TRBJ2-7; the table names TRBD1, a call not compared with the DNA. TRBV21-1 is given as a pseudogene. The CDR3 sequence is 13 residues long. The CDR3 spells CASSTWTEDEQYF. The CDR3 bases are TGTGCCAGCAGCACTTGGACAGAAGACGAGCAGTACTTC.

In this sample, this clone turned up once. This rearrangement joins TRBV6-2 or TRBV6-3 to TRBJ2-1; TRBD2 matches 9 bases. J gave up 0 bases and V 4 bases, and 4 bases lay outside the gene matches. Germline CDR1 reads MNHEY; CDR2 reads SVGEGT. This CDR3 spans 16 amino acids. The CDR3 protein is CASSSSGRSSYNEQFF. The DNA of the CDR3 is TGTGCCAGCAGTTCCAGCGGGAGGAGCTCCTACAATGAGCAGTTCTTC.

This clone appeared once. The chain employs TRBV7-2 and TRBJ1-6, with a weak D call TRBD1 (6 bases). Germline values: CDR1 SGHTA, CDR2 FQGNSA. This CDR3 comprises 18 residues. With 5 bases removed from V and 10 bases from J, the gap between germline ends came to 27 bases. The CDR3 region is CASSPRTRRDNRGSPLHF. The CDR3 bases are TGTGCCAGCAGCCCACGGACCCGCCGGGACAACAGAGGATCACCCCTCCACTTT.

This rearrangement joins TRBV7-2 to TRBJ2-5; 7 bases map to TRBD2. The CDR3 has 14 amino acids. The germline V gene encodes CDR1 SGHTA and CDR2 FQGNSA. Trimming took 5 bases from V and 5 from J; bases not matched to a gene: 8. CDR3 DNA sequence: TGTGCCAGCAGCCAAAAGGGAGGGTGGGAGACCCAGTACTTC. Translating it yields CASSQKGGWETQYF.

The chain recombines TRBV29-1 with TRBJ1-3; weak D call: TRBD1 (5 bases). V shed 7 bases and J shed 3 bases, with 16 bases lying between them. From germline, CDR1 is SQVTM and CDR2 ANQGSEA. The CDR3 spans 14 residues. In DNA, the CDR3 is TGCAGCGCCGATGGAGGGGCTAGTGGAAACACCATATATTTT. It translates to CSADGGASGNTIYF.

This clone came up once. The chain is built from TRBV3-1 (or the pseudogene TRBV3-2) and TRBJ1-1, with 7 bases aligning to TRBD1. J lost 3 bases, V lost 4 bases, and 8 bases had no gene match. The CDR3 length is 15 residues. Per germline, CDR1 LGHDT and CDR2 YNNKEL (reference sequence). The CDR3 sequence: CASSPSRGIYTEAFF. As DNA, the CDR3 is TGTGCCAGCAGCCCCTCCAGGGGGATATACACTGAAGCTTTCTTT.

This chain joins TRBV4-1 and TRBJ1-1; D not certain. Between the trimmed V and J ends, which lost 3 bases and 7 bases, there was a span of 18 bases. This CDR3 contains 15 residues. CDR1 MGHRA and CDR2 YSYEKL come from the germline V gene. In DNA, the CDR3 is TGCGCCAGCAGCCAGACAAAGTTACAGTCCCTTGAAGCTTTCTTT. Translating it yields CASSQTKLQSLEAFF.

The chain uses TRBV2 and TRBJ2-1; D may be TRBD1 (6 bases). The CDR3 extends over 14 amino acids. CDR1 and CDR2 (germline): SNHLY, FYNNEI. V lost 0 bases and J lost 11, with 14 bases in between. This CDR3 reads CASSEALEGTKQFF. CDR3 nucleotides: TGTGCCAGCAGTGAAGCGCTAGAGGGGACAAAGCAGTTCTTC.

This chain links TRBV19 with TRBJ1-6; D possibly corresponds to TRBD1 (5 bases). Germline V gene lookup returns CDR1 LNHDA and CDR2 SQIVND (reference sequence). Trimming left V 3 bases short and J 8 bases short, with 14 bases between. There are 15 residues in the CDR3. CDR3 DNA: TGTGCCAGTAGTATCGGACAAGACACTTATTCACCCCTCCACTTT. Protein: CASSIGQDTYSPLHF. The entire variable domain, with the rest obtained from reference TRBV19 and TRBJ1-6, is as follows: DGGITQSPKYLFRKEGQNVTLSCEQNLNHDAMYWYRQDPGQGLRLIYYSQIVNDFQKGDIAEGYSVSREKKESFPLTVTSAQKNPTAFYLCASSIGQDTYSPLHFGNGTRLTVT.

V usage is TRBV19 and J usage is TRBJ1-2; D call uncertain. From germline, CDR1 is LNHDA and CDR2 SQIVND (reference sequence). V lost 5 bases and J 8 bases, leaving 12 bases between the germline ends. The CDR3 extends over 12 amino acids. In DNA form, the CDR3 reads TGTGCCAGTAGTCCCCTTCCAGGAGGCTACACCTTC. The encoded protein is CASSPLPGGYTF.

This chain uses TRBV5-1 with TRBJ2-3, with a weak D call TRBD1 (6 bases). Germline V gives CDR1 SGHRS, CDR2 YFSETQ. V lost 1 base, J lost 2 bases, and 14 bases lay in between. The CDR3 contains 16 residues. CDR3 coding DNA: TGCGCCAGCAGCTTGCTCGCAGGGGATACCACAGATACGCAGTATTTT. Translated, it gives CASSLLAGDTTDTQYF.

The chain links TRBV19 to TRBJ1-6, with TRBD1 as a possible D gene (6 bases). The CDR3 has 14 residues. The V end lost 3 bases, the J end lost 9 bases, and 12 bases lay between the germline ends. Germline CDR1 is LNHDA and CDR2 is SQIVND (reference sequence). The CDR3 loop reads CASSITGWSSPLHF. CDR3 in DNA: TGTGCCAGTAGTATCACAGGGTGGAGTTCACCCCTCCACTTT.

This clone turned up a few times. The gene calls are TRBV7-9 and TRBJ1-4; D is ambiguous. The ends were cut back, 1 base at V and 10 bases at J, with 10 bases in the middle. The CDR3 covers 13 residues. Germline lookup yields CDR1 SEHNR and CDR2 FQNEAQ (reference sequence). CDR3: CASSLGPEGKLFF. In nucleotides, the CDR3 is TGTGCCAGCAGCTTAGGGCCCGAGGGAAAACTGTTTTTT.

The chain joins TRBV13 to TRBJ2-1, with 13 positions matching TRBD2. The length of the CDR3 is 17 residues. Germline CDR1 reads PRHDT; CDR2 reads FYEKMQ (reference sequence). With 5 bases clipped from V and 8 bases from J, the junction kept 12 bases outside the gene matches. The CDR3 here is CASSRFSTSGGADEQFF. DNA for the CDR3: TGTGCCAGCAGCCGGTTCTCCACTAGCGGGGGGGCCGATGAGCAGTTCTTC.

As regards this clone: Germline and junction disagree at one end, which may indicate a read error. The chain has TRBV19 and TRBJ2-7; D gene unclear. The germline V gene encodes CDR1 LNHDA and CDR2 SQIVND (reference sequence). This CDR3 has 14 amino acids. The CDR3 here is CASSVDFRSYEQYF. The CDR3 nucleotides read TGTGCCAGTAGTGTAGACTTCCGCTCCTACGAGCAGTACTTC.

The DNA for the CDR3 is TGTGCCAGCAGCCCGGGGAGAGCCGGGGAGCTGTTTTTT. Its translation is CASSPGRAGELFF. The V call is TRBV3-1 (or the pseudogene TRBV3-2), the J call TRBJ2-2; tentative D call: TRBD2 (5 bases). This CDR3 contains 13 residues. Trimming shortened V by 4 bases and J by 6 bases, and 9 bases separated the two germline ends. Germline V CDR1 and CDR2: LGHDT, YNNKEL (reference sequence).

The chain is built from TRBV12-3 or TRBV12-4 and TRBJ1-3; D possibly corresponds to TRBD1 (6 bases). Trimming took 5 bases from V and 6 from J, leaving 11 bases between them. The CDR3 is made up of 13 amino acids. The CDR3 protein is CASSPHRENTIYF. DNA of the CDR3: TGTGCCAGCAGTCCTCACAGGGAAAACACCATATATTTT.

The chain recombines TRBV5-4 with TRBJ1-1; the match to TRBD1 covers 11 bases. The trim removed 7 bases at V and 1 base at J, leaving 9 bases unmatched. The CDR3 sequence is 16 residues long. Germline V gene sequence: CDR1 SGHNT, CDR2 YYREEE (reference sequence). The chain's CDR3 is CASRRDRGMRNTEAFF. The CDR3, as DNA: TGTGCCAGCCGGCGGGACAGGGGGATGCGGAACACTGAAGCTTTCTTT. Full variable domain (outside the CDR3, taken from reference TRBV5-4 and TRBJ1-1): ETGVTQSPTHLIKTRGQQVTLRCSSQSGHNTVSWYQQALGQGPQFIFQYYREEENGRGNFPPRFSGLQFPNYSSELNVNALELDDSALYLCASRRDRGMRNTEAFFGQGTRLTVV.